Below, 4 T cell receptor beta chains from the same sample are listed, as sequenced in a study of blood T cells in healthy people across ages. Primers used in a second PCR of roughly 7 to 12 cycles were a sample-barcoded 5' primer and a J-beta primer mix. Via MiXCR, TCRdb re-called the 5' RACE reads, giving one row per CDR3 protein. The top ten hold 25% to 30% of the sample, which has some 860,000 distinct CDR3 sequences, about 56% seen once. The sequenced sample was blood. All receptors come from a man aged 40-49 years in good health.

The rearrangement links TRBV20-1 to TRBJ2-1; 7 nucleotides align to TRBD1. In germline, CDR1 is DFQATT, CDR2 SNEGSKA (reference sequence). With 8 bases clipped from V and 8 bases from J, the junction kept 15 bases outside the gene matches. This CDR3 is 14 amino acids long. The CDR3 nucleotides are TGCAGTTCCTTCCCCCCGACAGGGACGGATGAGCAGTTCTTC. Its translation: CSSFPPTGTDEQFF.

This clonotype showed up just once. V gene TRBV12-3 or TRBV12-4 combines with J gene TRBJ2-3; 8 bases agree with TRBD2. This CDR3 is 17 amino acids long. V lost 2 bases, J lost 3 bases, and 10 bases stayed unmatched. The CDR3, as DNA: TGTGCCAGCAGTTTAATAGCGGGGCCCATCCTGACAGATACGCAGTATTTT. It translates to CASSLIAGPILTDTQYF.

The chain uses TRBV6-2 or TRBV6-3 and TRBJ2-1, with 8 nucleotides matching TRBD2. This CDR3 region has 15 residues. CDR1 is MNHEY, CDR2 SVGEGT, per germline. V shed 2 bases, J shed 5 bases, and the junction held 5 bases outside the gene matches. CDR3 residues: CASSYRSTSDNEQFF. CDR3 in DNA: TGTGCCAGCAGTTACCGCTCGACTAGCGACAATGAGCAGTTCTTC.

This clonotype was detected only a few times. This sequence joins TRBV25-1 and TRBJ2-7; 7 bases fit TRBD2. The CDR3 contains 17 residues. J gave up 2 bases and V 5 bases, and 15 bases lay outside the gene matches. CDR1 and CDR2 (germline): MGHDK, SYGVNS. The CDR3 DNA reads TGTGCCAGCAGTCCATCTCATGACGGGGGGTCAACCTACGAGCAGTACTTC. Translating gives CASSPSHDGGSTYEQYF.